This T cell receptor (beta chain) was observed in a study of post-analysis software for immune sequencing data. On the study more broadly: Some patients lacked subtype; others had relapsing-remitting, secondary progressive or progressive-relapsing disease.

The TCR beta cDNA libraries contained unique molecular identifiers. T cells numbering about 0.85 to 10 million yielded some 520,000 cDNA molecules. TCRdb fed the PCR reads into MiXCR, producing one record per CDR3 protein. The table shows approximately 730,000 distinct CDR3 sequences, with 25% to 30% occurring only once. General study points: F measure grouped same-batch samples tightly together. The study found significantly lower normalized Chao1 diversity in multiple sclerosis patients than in controls.

There are many counts of this clonotype. The antigen is unknown. Sequenced material: blood. This receptor was identified in a girl under 18 with multiple sclerosis.

CDR3 sequence (DNA): TGTGCCAGCAGCCCGTTCACAGATACGCAGTATTTT. This codes for CASSPFTDTQYF. The chain is built from TRBV14 and TRBJ2-3; unclear D gene. The germline V gene has CDR1 SGHDN and CDR2 FVKESK. This CDR3 comprises 12 residues. V was clipped by 4 bases and J by 2 bases, with 4 bases between them. The whole variable domain, remainder taken from reference TRBV14 and TRBJ2-3, is EAGVTQFPSHSVIEKGQTVTLRCDPISGHDNLYWYRRVMGKEIKFLLHFVKESKQDESGMPNNRFLAERTGGTYSTLKVQPAELEDSGVYFCASSPFTDTQYFGPGTRLTVL.